What follows describes a single T cell receptor beta chain. This sample is part of a study of blood T cell repertoires in COVID-19. Looked up from germline, CDR1 is LNHNV and CDR2 is YYDKDF (reference sequence). Trimming at V came to 2 bases and at J to 5 bases, leaving 5 bases not matched to a gene. The CDR3 covers 16 residues. Assay: immunoSEQ multiplex PCR; the TCRdb copy retains only in-frame clones and omits some. The sample shows approximately 110,000 clones, 92% of them seen only once. The sample taken for sequencing was peripheral blood. This receptor was obtained from a man aged 45 to 65 with COVID-19, enrolled during active disease. The chain joins TRBV15 to TRBJ1-4; 10 positions match TRBD1. In DNA form, the CDR3 reads TGTGCCACCAGCAGATTCAGGACAGGGGGGAATGAAAAACTGTTTTTT. It translates to CATSRFRTGGNEKLFF.